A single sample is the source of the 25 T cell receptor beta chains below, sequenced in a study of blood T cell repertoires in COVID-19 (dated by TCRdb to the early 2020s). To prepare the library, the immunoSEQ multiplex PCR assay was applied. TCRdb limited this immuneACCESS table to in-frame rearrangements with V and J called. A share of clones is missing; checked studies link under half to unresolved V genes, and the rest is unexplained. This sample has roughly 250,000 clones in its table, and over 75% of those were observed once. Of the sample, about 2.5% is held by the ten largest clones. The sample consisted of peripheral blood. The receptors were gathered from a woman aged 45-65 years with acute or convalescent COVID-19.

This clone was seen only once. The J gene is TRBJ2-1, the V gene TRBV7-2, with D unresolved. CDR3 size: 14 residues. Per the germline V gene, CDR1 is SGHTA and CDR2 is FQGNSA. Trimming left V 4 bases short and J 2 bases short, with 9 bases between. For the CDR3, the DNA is TGTGCCAGCAGCTCGAGAGTGACCTACAATGAGCAGTTCTTC. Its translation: CASSSRVTYNEQFF.

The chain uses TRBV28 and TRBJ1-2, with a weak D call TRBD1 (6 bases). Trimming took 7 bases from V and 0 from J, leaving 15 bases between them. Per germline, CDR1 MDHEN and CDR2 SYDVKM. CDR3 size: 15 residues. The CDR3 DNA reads TGTGCCAGCACCTCCCCGGGACAAACTAACTATGGCTACACCTTC. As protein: CASTSPGQTNYGYTF.

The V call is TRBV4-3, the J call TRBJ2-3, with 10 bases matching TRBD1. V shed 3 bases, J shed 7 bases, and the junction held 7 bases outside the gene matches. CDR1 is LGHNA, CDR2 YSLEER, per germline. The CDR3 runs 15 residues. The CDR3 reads CASSHQTGGAYTQYF. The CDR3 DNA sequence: TGCGCCAGCAGCCACCAGACAGGGGGCGCCTATACGCAGTATTTT.

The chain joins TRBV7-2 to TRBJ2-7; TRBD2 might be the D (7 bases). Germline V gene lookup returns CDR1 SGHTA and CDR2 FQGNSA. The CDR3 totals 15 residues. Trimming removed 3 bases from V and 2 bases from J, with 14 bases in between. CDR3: CASSFRLGGAYEQYF. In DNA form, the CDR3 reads TGTGCCAGCAGCTTCCGACTAGGGGGGGCCTACGAGCAGTACTTC.

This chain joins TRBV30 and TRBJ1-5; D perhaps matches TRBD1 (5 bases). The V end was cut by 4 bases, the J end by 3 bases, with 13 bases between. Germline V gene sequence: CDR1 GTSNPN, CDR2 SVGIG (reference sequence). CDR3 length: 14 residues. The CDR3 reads CAWKGLGSNQPQHF. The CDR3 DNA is TGTGCCTGGAAGGGGCTGGGTTCCAATCAGCCCCAGCATTTT.

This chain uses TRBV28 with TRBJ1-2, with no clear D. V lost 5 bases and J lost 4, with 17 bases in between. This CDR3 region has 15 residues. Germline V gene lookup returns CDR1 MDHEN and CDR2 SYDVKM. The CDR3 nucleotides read TGTGCCAGCAGTCCTGGCCAAAGCGGAAGCTATGGCTACACCTTC. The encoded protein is CASSPGQSGSYGYTF.

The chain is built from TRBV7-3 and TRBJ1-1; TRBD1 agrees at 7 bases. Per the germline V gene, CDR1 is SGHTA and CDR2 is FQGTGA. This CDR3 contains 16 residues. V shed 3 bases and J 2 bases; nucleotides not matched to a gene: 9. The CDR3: CASSFRTGQRNTEAFF. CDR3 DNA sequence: TGTGCCAGCAGCTTTAGAACGGGACAGCGAAACACTGAAGCTTTCTTT.

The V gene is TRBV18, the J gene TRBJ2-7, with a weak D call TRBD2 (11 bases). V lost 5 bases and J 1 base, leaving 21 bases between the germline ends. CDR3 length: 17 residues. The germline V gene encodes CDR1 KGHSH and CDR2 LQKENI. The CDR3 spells CASSASGRTGGSYEQYF. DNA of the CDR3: TGTGCCAGCTCAGCTAGCGGGAGGACAGGGGGGTCCTACGAGCAGTACTTC. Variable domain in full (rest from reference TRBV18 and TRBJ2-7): NAGVMQNPRHLVRRRGQEARLRCSPMKGHSHVYWYRQLPEEGLKFMVYLQKENIIDESGMPKERFSAEFPKEGPSILRIQQVVRGDSAAYFCASSASGRTGGSYEQYFGPGTRLTVT.

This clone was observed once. The DNA for the CDR3 is TGCGCCAGCAGCTTGGTTGGGACAGGGGGTACCGGGGAGCTGTTTTTT. It is translated as CASSLVGTGGTGELFF. The V gene is TRBV5-1, the J gene TRBJ2-2; TRBD1 matches 11 bases. CDR3 length equals 16 residues. Germline CDR1 SGHRS, CDR2 YFSETQ. The J segment lost 5 bases and the V segment lost 0 bases, leaving 3 bases of the junction unmatched.

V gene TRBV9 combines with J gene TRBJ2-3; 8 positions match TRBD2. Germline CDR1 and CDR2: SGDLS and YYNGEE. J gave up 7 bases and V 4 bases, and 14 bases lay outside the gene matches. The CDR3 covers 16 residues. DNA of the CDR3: TGTGCCAGCAGCCCCCGGGGGGCGGGAGGTTCGAATACGCAGTATTTT. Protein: CASSPRGAGGSNTQYF.

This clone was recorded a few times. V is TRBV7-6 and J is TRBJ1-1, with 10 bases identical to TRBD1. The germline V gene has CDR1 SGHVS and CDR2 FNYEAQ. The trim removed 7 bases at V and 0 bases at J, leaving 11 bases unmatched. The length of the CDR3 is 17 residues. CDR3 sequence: CASTLRGTGAMNTEAFF. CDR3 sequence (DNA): TGTGCCAGCACCCTTAGGGGGACAGGGGCTATGAACACTGAAGCTTTCTTT. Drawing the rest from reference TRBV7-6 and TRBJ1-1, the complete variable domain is GAGVSQSPRYKVTKRGQDVALRCDPISGHVSLYWYRQALGQGPEFLTYFNYEAQQDKSGLPNDRFSAERPEGSISTLTIQRTEQRDSAMYRCASTLRGTGAMNTEAFFGQGTRLTVV.

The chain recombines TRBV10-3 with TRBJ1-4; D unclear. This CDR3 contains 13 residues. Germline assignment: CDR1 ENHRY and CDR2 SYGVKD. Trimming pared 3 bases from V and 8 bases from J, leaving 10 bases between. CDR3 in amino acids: CAISERGGEKLFF. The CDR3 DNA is TGTGCCATCAGTGAACGGGGTGGCGAAAAACTGTTTTTT.

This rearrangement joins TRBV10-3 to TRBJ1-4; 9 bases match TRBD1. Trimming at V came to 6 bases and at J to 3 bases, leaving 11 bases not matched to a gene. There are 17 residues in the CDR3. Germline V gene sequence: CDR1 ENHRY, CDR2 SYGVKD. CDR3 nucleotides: TGTGCCATCAGCCCCGGACAGGGGAGGGAGGCTAATGAAAAACTGTTTTTT. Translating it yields CAISPGQGREANEKLFF.

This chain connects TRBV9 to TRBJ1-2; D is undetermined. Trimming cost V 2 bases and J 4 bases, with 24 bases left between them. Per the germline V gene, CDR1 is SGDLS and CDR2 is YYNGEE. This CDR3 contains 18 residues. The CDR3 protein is CASSVSSNTEKDFYGYTF. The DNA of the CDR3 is TGTGCCAGCAGCGTCTCCAGTAATACGGAAAAGGACTTCTATGGCTACACCTTC.

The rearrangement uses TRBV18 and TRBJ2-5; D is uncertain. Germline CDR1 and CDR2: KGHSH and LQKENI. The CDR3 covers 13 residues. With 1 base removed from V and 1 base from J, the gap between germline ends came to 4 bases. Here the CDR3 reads CASSPRLQETQYF. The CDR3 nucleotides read TGTGCCAGCTCACCACGGCTCCAAGAGACCCAGTACTTC.

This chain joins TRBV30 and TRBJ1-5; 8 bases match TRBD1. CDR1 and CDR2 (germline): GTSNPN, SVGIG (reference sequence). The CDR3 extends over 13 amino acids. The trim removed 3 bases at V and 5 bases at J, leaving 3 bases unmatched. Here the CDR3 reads CAWSTGGHQPQHF. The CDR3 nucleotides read TGTGCCTGGAGCACAGGGGGTCATCAGCCCCAGCATTTT.

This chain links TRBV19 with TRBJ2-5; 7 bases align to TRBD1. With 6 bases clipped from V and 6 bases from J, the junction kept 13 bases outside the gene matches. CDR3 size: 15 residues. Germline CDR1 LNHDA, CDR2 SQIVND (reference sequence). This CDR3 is CASSSNPTGSKTQYF. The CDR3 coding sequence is TGTGCCAGTAGCTCGAACCCGACAGGGAGCAAGACCCAGTACTTC.

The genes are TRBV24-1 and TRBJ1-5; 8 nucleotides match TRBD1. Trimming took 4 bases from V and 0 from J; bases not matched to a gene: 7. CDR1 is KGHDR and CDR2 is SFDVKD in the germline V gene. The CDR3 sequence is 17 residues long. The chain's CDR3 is CATSDPSDRDSNQPQHF. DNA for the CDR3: TGTGCCACCAGTGACCCATCGGACAGGGATAGCAATCAGCCCCAGCATTTT.

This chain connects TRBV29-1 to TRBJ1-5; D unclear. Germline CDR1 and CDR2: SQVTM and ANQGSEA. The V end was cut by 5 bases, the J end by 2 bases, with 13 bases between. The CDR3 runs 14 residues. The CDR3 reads CSVSVFGGNQPQHF. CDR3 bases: TGCAGCGTTAGTGTATTCGGGGGCAATCAGCCCCAGCATTTT.

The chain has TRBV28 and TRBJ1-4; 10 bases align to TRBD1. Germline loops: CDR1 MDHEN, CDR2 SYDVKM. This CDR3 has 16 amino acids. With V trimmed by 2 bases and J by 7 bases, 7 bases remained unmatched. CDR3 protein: CASSLPAGTGVEKLFF. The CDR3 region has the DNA TGTGCCAGCAGTTTACCCGCAGGGACAGGGGTTGAAAAACTGTTTTTT.

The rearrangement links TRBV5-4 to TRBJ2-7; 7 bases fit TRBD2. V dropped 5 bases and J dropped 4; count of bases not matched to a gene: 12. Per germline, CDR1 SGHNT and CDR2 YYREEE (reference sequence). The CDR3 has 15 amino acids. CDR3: CASSYGGPGGYEQYF. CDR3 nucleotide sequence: TGTGCCAGCAGTTACGGAGGGCCGGGAGGTTACGAGCAGTACTTC.

CDR3: CASSDGGQGGQTQYF. As DNA, the CDR3 is TGTGCCAGCAGTGACGGTGGACAGGGAGGACAGACCCAGTACTTC. The gene calls are TRBV6-1 and TRBJ2-5, with 8 bases that match TRBD1. J was trimmed by 6 bases and V by 3 bases; bases with no gene match: 9. The CDR3 is made up of 15 amino acids. The germline V gene encodes CDR1 MNHNS and CDR2 SASEGT.

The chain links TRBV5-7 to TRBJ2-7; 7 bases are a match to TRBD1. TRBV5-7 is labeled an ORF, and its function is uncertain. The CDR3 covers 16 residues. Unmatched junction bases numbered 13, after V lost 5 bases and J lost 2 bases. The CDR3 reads CASRPNGTVSPYEQYF. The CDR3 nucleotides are TGTGCCAGCAGACCGAACGGGACAGTAAGTCCCTACGAGCAGTACTTC.

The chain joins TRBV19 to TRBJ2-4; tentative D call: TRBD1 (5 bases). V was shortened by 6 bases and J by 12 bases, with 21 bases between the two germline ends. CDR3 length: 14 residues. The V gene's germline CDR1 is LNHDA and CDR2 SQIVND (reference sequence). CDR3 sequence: CASSPARAPLGQYF. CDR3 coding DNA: TGTGCCAGTAGCCCTGCCAGGGCTCCCTTGGGTCAGTACTTC.

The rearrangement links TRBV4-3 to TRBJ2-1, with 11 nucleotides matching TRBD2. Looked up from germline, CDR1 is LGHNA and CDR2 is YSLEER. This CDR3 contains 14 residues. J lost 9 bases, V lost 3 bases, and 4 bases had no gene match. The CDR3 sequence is CASSQLGLAAEQFF. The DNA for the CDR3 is TGCGCCAGCAGCCAGTTGGGACTAGCGGCTGAGCAGTTCTTC.